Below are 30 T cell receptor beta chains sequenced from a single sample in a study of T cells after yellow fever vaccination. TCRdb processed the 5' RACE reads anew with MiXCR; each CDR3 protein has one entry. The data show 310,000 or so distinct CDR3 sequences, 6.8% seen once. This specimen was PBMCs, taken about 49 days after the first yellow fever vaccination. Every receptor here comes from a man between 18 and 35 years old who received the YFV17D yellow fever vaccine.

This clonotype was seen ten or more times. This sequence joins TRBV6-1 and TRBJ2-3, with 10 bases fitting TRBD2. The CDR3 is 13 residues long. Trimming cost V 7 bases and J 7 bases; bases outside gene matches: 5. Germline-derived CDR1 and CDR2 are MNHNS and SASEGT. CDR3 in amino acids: CASKLAGKNTQYF. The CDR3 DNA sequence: TGTGCCAGCAAACTAGCGGGGAAAAATACGCAGTATTTT.

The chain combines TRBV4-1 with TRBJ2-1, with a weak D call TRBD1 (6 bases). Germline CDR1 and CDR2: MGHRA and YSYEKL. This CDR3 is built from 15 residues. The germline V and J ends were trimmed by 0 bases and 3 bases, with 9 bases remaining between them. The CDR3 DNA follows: TGCGCCAGCAGCCAAGACAGGGGCTACTACAATGAGCAGTTCTTC. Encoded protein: CASSQDRGYYNEQFF.

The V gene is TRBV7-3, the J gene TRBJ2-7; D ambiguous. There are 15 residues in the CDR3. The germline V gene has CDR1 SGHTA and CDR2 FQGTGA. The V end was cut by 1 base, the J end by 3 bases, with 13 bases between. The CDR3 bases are TGTGCCAGCAGCTTAAACCCAGCCCACTACTACGAGCAGTACTTC. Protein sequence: CASSLNPAHYYEQYF.

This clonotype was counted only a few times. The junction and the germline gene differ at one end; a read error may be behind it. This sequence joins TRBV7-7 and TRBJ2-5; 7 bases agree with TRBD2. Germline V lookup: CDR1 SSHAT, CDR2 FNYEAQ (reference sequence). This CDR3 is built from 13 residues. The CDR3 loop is CASSPGLGGAQYF. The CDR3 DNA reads TGTGCTAGCAGCCCAGGACTAGGCGGGGCCCAGTACTTC.

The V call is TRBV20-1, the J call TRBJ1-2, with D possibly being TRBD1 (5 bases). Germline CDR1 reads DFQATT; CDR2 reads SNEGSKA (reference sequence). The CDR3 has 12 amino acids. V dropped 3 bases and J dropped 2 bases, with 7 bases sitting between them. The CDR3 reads CSASRDNYGYTF. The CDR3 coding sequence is TGCAGTGCTAGCCGGGACAACTATGGCTACACCTTC.

The CDR3 DNA follows: TGCGCCAGCAGCTACCGGGACAGGGATCAAGAGACCCAGTACTTC. Translation gives CASSYRDRDQETQYF. The chain links TRBV5-1 to TRBJ2-5; 9 positions agree with TRBD1. J was trimmed by 2 bases and V by 3 bases; bases with no gene match: 5. Looked up from germline, CDR1 is SGHRS and CDR2 is YFSETQ. This CDR3 contains 15 residues. The full variable domain, its missing parts supplied by reference TRBV5-1 and TRBJ2-5, is KAGVTQTPRYLIKTRGQQVTLSCSPISGHRSVSWYQQTPGQGLQFLFEYFSETQRNKGNFPGRFSGRQFSNSRSEMNVSTLELGDSALYLCASSYRDRDQETQYFGPGTRLLVL.

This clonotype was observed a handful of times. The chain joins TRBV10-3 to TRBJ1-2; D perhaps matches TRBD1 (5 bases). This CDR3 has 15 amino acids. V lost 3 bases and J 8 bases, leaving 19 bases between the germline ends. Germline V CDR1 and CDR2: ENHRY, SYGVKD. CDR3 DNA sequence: TGTGCCATCAGTGATCCGGCGACAGCCGCGGTGGGCTACACCTTC. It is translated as CAISDPATAAVGYTF.

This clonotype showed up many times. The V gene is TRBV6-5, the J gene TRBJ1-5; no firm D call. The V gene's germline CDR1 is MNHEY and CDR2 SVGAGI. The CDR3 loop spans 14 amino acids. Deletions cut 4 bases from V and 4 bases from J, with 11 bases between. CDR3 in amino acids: CASSFSTGNQPQHF. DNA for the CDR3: TGTGCCAGCAGTTTCTCAACGGGGAATCAGCCCCAGCATTTT.

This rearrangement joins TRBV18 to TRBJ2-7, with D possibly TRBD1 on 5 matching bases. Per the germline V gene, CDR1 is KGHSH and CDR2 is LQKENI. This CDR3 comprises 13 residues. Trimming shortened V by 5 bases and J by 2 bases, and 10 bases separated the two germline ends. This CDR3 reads CASSTQGTYEQYF. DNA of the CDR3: TGTGCCAGCTCAACGCAGGGTACCTACGAGCAGTACTTC.

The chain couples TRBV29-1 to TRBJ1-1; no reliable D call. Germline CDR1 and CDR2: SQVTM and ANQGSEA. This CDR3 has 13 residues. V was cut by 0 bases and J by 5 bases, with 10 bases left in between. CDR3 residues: CSVEDPTRTEAFF. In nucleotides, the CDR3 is TGCAGCGTTGAAGACCCGACGAGAACTGAAGCTTTCTTT.

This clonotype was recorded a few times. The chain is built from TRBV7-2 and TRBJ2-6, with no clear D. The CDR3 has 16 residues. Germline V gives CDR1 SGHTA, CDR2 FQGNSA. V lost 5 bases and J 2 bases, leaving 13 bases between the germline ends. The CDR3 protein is CASSRVVSTGANVLTF. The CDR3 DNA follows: TGTGCCAGCAGCCGCGTTGTATCCACTGGGGCCAACGTCCTGACTTTC.

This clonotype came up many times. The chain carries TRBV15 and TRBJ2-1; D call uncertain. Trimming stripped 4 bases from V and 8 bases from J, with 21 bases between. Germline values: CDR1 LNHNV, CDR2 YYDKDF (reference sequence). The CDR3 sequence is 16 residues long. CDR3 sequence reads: CATSTTKTIVAHEQFF. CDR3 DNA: TGTGCCACCAGCACCACCAAAACGATTGTCGCCCATGAGCAGTTCTTC.

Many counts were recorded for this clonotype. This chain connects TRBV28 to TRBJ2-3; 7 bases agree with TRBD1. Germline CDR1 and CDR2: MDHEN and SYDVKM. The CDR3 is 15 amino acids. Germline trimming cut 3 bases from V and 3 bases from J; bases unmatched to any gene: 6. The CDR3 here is CASSLRQGWTDTQYF. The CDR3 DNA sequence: TGTGCCAGCAGTTTGAGACAGGGATGGACAGATACGCAGTATTTT.

The CDR3 DNA is TGCAGCGTTGGCAGGCCCCAGGTGGACAATGAGCAGTTCTTC. Protein sequence: CSVGRPQVDNEQFF. This chain uses TRBV29-1 with TRBJ2-1; no firm D call. With 4 bases removed from V and 5 bases from J, the gap between germline ends came to 15 bases. Germline CDR1 and CDR2: SQVTM and ANQGSEA. This CDR3 spans 14 amino acids.

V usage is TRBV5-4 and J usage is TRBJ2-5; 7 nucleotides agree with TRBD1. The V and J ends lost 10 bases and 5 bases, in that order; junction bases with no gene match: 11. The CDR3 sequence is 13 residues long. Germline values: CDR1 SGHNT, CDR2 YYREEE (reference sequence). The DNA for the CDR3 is TGTGCCGGTAGACAGGGCCCGGGGGAGACCCAGTACTTC. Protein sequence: CAGRQGPGETQYF. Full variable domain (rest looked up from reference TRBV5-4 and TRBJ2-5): ETGVTQSPTHLIKTRGQQVTLRCSSQSGHNTVSWYQQALGQGPQFIFQYYREEENGRGNFPPRFSGLQFPNYSSELNVNALELDDSALYLCAGRQGPGETQYFGPGTRLLVL.

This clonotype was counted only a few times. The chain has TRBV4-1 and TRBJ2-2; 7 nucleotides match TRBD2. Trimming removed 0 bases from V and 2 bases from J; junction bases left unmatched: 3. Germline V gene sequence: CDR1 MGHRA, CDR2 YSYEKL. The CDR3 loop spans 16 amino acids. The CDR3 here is CASSQEAGANTGELFF. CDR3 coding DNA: TGCGCCAGCAGCCAAGAGGCGGGAGCAAACACCGGGGAGCTGTTTTTT.

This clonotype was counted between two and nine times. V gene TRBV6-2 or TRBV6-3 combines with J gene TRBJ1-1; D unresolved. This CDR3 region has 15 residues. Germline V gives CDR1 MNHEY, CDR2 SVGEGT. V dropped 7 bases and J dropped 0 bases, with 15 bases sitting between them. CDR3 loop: CASTPHRGVNTEAFF. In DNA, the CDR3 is TGTGCCAGCACCCCCCACCGCGGTGTGAACACTGAAGCTTTCTTT.

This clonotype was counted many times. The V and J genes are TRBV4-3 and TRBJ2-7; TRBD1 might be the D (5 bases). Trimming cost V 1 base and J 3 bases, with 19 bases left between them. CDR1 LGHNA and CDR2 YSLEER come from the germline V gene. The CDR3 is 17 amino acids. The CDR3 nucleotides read TGCGCCAGCAGCCAAGTCAGGACACTTACTCCCAACTACGAGCAGTACTTC. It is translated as CASSQVRTLTPNYEQYF.

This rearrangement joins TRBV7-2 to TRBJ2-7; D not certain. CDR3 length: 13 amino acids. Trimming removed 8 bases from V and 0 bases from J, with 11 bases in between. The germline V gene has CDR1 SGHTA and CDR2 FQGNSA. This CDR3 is CASGRETSYEQYF. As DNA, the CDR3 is TGTGCCAGCGGACGCGAAACCTCCTACGAGCAGTACTTC.

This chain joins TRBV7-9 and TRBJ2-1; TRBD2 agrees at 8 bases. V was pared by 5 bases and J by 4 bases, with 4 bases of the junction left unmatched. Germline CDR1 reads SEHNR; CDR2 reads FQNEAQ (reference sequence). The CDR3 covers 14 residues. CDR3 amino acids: CASSVGGGYNEQFF. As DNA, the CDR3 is TGTGCCAGCAGCGTCGGGGGGGGGTACAATGAGCAGTTCTTC.

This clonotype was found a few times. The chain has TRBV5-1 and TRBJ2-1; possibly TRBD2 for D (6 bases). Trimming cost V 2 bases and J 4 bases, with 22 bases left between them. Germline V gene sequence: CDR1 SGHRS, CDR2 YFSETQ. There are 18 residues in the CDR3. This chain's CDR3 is CASSFAPGETYMYNEQFF. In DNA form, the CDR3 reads TGCGCCAGCAGCTTTGCCCCGGGGGAGACTTATATGTACAATGAGCAGTTCTTC. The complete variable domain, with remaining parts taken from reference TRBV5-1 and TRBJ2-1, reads KAGVTQTPRYLIKTRGQQVTLSCSPISGHRSVSWYQQTPGQGLQFLFEYFSETQRNKGNFPGRFSGRQFSNSRSEMNVSTLELGDSALYLCASSFAPGETYMYNEQFFGPGTRLTVL.

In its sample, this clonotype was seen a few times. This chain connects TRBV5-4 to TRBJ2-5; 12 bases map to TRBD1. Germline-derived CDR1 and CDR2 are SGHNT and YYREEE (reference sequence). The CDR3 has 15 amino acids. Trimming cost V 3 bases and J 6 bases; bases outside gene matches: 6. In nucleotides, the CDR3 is TGTGCCAGCAGCTCCGGGACAGGGGGCCCCAAGACCCAGTACTTC. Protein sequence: CASSSGTGGPKTQYF.

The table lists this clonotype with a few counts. The CDR3 nucleotides are TGTGCCAGCAGCCGGGGGAGCACTAGCGGGGGCGTCTACGAGCAGTACGTC. This gives the protein CASSRGSTSGGVYEQYV. The chain combines TRBV3-1 with TRBJ2-7, with TRBD2 matching over 11 bases. This CDR3 has 17 residues. Germline V CDR1 and CDR2: LGHDT, YNNKEL (reference sequence). Germline trimming cut 4 bases from V and 3 bases from J; bases unmatched to any gene: 11.

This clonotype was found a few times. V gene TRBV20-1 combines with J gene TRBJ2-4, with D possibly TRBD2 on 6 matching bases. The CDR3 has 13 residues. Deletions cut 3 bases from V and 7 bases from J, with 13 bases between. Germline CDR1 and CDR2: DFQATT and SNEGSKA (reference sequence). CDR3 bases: TGCAGTGCTAGTTGGTTGGAGGGGAACATTCAGTACTTC. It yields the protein CSASWLEGNIQYF.

CDR3 coding DNA: TGTGCCAGCAGCGGGGACAGGGGGGGATCCTACGAGCAGTACTTC. This encodes CASSGDRGGSYEQYF. V is TRBV2 and J is TRBJ2-7, with 11 bases fitting TRBD1. Looked up from germline, CDR1 is SNHLY and CDR2 is FYNNEI. Germline trimming cut 6 bases from V and 1 base from J; bases unmatched to any gene: 5. This CDR3 comprises 15 residues.

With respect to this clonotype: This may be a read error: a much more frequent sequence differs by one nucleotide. The CDR3 bases are TGTGCCAGCAGAGATACGGGGGCACAAGATACGGAGTATTTT. Translated: CASRDTGAQDTEYF. The chain recombines TRBV12-3 or TRBV12-4 with TRBJ2-3; tentatively, D is TRBD1 or TRBD2 (6 bases each). The CDR3 has 14 residues.

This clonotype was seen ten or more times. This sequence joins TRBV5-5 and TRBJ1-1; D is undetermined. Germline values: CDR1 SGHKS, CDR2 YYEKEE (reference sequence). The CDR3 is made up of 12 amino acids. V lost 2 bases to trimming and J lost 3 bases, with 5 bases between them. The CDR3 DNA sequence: TGTGCCAGCAGCTTAGTGGACACTGAAGCTTTCTTT. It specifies CASSLVDTEAFF.

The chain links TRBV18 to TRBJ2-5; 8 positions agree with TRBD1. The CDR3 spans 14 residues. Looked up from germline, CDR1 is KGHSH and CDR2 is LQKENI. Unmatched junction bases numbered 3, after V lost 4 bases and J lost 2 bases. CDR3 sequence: CASSLRTGQETQYF. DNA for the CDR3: TGTGCCAGCTCACTACGGACAGGGCAAGAGACCCAGTACTTC.

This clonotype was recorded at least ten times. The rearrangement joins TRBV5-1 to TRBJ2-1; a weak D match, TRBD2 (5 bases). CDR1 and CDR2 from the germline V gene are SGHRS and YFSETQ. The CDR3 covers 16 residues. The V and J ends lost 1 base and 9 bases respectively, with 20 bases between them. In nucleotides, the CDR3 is TGCGCCAGCAGCTTGCTTTGGGTTGACGAGGGCAGTGAGCAGTTCTTC. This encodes CASSLLWVDEGSEQFF.

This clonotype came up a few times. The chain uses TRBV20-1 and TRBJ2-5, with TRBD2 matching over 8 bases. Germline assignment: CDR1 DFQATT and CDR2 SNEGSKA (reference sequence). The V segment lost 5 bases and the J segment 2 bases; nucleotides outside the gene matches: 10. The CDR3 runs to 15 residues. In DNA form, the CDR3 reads TGCAGTGCTGTCCCCCTTAGCGGGGAACAAGAGACCCAGTACTTC. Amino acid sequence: CSAVPLSGEQETQYF.